Below, 13 T cell receptor beta chains from the same sample are listed, as sequenced in a study of T cell repertoires in cytomegalovirus infection (dated by TCRdb to about 2019). The treatment or condition tag for this specimen amounts to: in vitro stimulation with specific CMV peptide epitopes to enrich CMV-specific T cells. Their antigens remain unidentified. Sequencing took place on an Illumina HiSeq 1500. In TCRdb, the public reads were trimmed at Q25 with fastp and aligned with MiXCR, with productive beta chains retained. Rows matching on CDR3 protein sequence are summarized as one entry with the most common DNA and genes. A total of 650,000 to 850,000 distinct CDR3 sequences appear in this sample, almost 30% of them only once. The ten top clones hold around 13% of the sample. The sequencing here drew on cultured CD8+ T cells from PBMCs, taken from culture after CMV antigen stimulation. The receptor source for this set is a human donor in good health (CMV status not recorded). Some clones in this sample may be carry-over from other donors' samples.

This rearrangement joins TRBV6-2 or TRBV6-3 to TRBJ2-5; D uncertain. The CDR3 extends over 14 amino acids. V lost 0 bases and J 5 bases, leaving 10 bases between the germline ends. Germline CDR1 and CDR2: MNHEY and SVGEGT. This CDR3 is CASSYSWEWETQYF. The CDR3 nucleotides are TGTGCCAGCAGTTACTCTTGGGAATGGGAGACCCAGTACTTC.

The chain links TRBV29-1 to TRBJ2-3; a weak D match, TRBD2 (7 bases). CDR1 and CDR2 (germline): SQVTM, ANQGSEA. The CDR3 runs to 13 residues. The CDR3, as DNA: TGCATCGTGGGGCGGGGGCTCACAGATACGCAGTATTTT. Amino acid sequence: CIVGRGLTDTQYF.

This clonotype occurred a few times. V is TRBV6-1 and J is TRBJ2-2; TRBD1 or TRBD2 may be the D gene (5 bases each). V lost 8 bases, J lost 2 bases, and 18 bases lay in between. CDR1 and CDR2 from the germline V gene are MNHNS and SASEGT. The CDR3 contains 16 residues. The CDR3 DNA reads TGTGCCAGCTGTCCGGGACCCCTTCATAACACCGGGGAGCTGTTTTTT. Its translation is CASCPGPLHNTGELFF.

In this sample, this clonotype turned up many times. The rearrangement links TRBV11-2 to TRBJ1-6, with 7 positions matching TRBD1. Germline-derived CDR1 and CDR2 are SGHAT and FQNNGV. The V and J ends lost 2 bases and 7 bases, in that order; junction bases with no gene match: 2. The length of the CDR3 is 14 residues. The CDR3 bases are TGTGCCAGCAGCTTATCACAGGGGAATTCACCCCTCCACTTT. Protein sequence: CASSLSQGNSPLHF. Full variable domain (remainder filled in from reference TRBV11-2 and TRBJ1-6): EAGVAQSPRYKIIEKRQSVAFWCNPISGHATLYWYQQILGQGPKLLIQFQNNGVVDDSQLPKDRFSAERLKGVDSTLKIQPAKLEDSAVYLCASSLSQGNSPLHFGNGTRLTVT.

This CDR3 reads CASSVNTGGYTF. The CDR3 DNA follows: TGTGCCAGCAGCGTGAATACAGGTGGCTACACCTTC. J is TRBJ1-2 and V is TRBV7-3, with a possible D match to TRBD1 (5 bases). V lost 5 bases and J lost 7, with 11 bases in between. CDR1 SGHTA and CDR2 FQGTGA come from the germline V gene. The CDR3 totals 12 residues.

This clonotype was seen a few times. The rearrangement joins TRBV27 to TRBJ1-1, with TRBD1 as a possible D gene (5 bases). The germline V and J ends were trimmed by 3 bases and 7 bases, with 12 bases remaining between them. Germline values: CDR1 MNHEY, CDR2 SMNVEV (reference sequence). This CDR3 region has 13 residues. CDR3 in amino acids: CASSLRGTIEAFF. CDR3 coding DNA: TGTGCCAGCAGTTTGCGGGGCACGATTGAAGCTTTCTTT.

In regard to this clonotype: This may be a read error, as it is one base from a much larger clone. The CDR3 loop is CASSLLAGGQTDTQYF. CDR3 coding DNA: TGTGCCAGCAGCCTATTAGCGGGGGGGCAGACAGATACGCAGTATTTT. This rearrangement joins TRBV7-6 to TRBJ2-3, with 11 nucleotides matching TRBD2. CDR1 and CDR2 (germline): SGHVS, FNYEAQ. CDR3 length equals 16 residues. After removal of 5 bases from V and 3 bases from J, the junction contained 7 bases not matched to a gene.

The chain uses TRBV7-6 and TRBJ2-3; a weak D match, TRBD2 (7 bases). V was clipped by 6 bases and J by 7 bases, with 11 bases between them. CDR1 SGHVS and CDR2 FNYEAQ come from the germline V gene. The CDR3 is made up of 12 amino acids. CDR3 sequence (DNA): TGTGCCAGCAGTCGGGGGGCAAATACGCAGTATTTT. Translated: CASSRGANTQYF. Variable domain in full (rest from reference TRBV7-6 and TRBJ2-3): GAGVSQSPRYKVTKRGQDVALRCDPISGHVSLYWYRQALGQGPEFLTYFNYEAQQDKSGLPNDRFSAERPEGSISTLTIQRTEQRDSAMYRCASSRGANTQYFGPGTRLTVL.

This clonotype has only a few counts. The V gene is TRBV27, the J gene TRBJ1-2; D might be TRBD1 (5 bases). Germline CDR1 MNHEY, CDR2 SMNVEV (reference sequence). This CDR3 is built from 16 residues. V was trimmed by 3 bases and J by 3 bases, leaving 17 bases between them. The DNA of the CDR3 is TGTGCCAGCAGTTTGGGGCCAGTGGAGGGAGACTATGGCTACACCTTC. The encoded protein is CASSLGPVEGDYGYTF.

This chain's CDR3 is CASSTGQGDQPQHF. The CDR3 bases are TGTGCCAGCAGTACGGGACAGGGCGATCAGCCCCAGCATTTT. The chain combines TRBV6-2 or TRBV6-3 with TRBJ1-5, with 9 bases aligning to TRBD1. In germline, CDR1 is MNHEY, CDR2 SVGEGT. CDR3 length equals 14 residues. V lost 5 bases to trimming and J lost 5 bases; unmatched junction nucleotides: 4.

Concerning this clonotype itself: A junction boundary mismatches the germline segment, possibly from a read error. The chain joins TRBV5-3 to TRBJ1-1; a possible D gene is TRBD1 (5 bases). TRBV5-3 is an open reading frame whose function is uncertain. This CDR3 comprises 14 residues. CDR3 protein: CASSLGDGLSEAFF. CDR3 nucleotides: TGTGCCAGCAGCTTGGGGGATGGTTTGTCTGAAGCTTTCTTT.

This clonotype was found a few times. The CDR3 DNA reads TGCAGCGTTGAAAGGTTCCAGGCCCCGAGCTCCTACAATGAGCAGTTCTTC. It codes for CSVERFQAPSSYNEQFF. This sequence joins TRBV29-1 and TRBJ2-1; D unresolved. CDR1 and CDR2 (germline): SQVTM, ANQGSEA. The CDR3 spans 17 residues. Trimming took off 2 bases at V and 0 bases at J, with 17 bases between the two ends.

In this sample, this clonotype turned up a few times. This chain joins TRBV7-9 and TRBJ1-1; D is undetermined. V was cut by 8 bases and J by 6 bases, with 7 bases left in between. Germline-derived CDR1 and CDR2 are SEHNR and FQNEAQ (reference sequence). The CDR3 spans 10 residues. CDR3 sequence reads: CASGNSEAFF. The CDR3, as DNA: TGTGCCAGCGGTAATTCTGAAGCTTTCTTT.